The 16 T cell receptor beta chains in this list originate from one sample, sequenced in a study of identical twins. MiXCR, run by TCRdb on the 5' RACE reads, gives a single entry per CDR3 protein. The table records 1.5 million to 2 million distinct CDR3 sequences, roughly 35% of them present only once. The specimen was cord blood. Receptors originate from a newborn girl in good health.

The rearrangement links TRBV7-9 to TRBJ2-3; possibly TRBD2 for D (6 bases). The CDR3 covers 15 residues. Germline CDR1 is SEHNR and CDR2 is FQNEAQ (reference sequence). With 11 bases removed from V and 4 bases from J, the gap between germline ends came to 22 bases. The CDR3 DNA reads as TGTGCCTCTTGCCTGGCTAGCGAGTACGCAGATACGCAGTATTTT. As protein: CASCLASEYADTQYF.

This clonotype has just a few counts. This chain joins TRBV20-1 and TRBJ2-3; TRBD2 agrees at 8 bases. V lost 6 bases, J lost 2 bases, and 7 bases stayed unmatched. In germline, CDR1 is DFQATT, CDR2 SNEGSKA (reference sequence). The CDR3 spans 14 residues. CDR3 DNA: TGCAGTGCCAAACCGGGGGGGTACACAGATACGCAGTATTTT. This translates into CSAKPGGYTDTQYF.

This chain links TRBV3-1 with TRBJ2-4, with 7 positions matching TRBD2. The J call may not be correct, given that the DNA end is closer to TRBJ2-5. CDR1 is LGHDT and CDR2 is YNNKEL in the germline V gene (reference sequence). This CDR3 has 15 residues. In DNA, the CDR3 is TGTGCCAGCAGCCAAGTCCCTACGGGGGGAGAGACCCAGTACTTC. It is translated as CASSQVPTGGETQYF.

This clonotype showed up just a few times. The rearrangement uses TRBV6-2 or TRBV6-3 and TRBJ2-5; D gene ambiguous. The DNA matches TRBJ2-7 better at its end, which makes the J call doubtful. The V gene's germline CDR1 is MNHEY and CDR2 SVGEGT. This CDR3 contains 11 residues. CDR3 region: CASSITHEQYF. In DNA, the CDR3 is TGTGCCAGCAGTATCACCCACGAGCAGTACTTC.

This chain links TRBV7-9 with TRBJ2-5, with D possibly called TRBD1 or TRBD2 (5 bases each). The J call may be in error: the DNA end matches TRBJ2-1 better. The CDR3 spans 18 residues. The germline CDR1 and CDR2 sequences are SEHNR and FQNEAQ (reference sequence). The CDR3 region is CASSLAGTPLGLQETQFF. DNA of the CDR3: TGTGCCAGCAGCTTAGCGGGGACGCCTTTAGGGTTACAAGAGACCCAGTTCTTC.

In this sample, this clonotype turned up once. The J gene is TRBJ1-1, the V gene TRBV28; D perhaps matches TRBD1 (5 bases). The germline CDR1 and CDR2 sequences are MDHEN and SYDVKM. V lost 5 bases to trimming and J lost 2 bases, with 18 bases between them. This CDR3 comprises 16 residues. CDR3 protein: CASSPSGGVINTEAFF. The DNA of the CDR3 is TGTGCCAGCAGTCCCTCGGGGGGGGTGATCAACACTGAAGCTTTCTTT.

The CDR3 DNA is TGTGCCAGCCCCCAGGGAACCAGGTACTATGGCTACACCTTC. Amino acids: CASPQGTRYYGYTF. The chain is built from TRBV9 and TRBJ1-2, with D maybe TRBD1 (5 bases). With 7 bases removed from V and 3 bases from J, the gap between germline ends came to 16 bases. Per the germline V gene, CDR1 is SGDLS and CDR2 is YYNGEE. This CDR3 has 14 residues.

In this sample, this clonotype turned up a few times. The V and J genes are TRBV20-1 and TRBJ1-4, with 10 bases identical to TRBD1. Losses at the gene ends were 0 bases for V and 4 bases for J; bases not matched to a gene: 8. The germline V gene encodes CDR1 DFQATT and CDR2 SNEGSKA (reference sequence). The CDR3 has 17 amino acids. This CDR3 is CSARDEDRGRVNEKLFF. CDR3 nucleotides: TGCAGTGCTAGAGATGAAGACAGGGGGCGGGTTAATGAAAAACTGTTTTTT.

V is TRBV28 and J is TRBJ2-2; no firm D call. Germline V gives CDR1 MDHEN, CDR2 SYDVKM. V was cut by 10 bases and J by 5 bases, with 17 bases left in between. There are 14 residues in the CDR3. The chain's CDR3 is CAITLGWGTGELFF. The CDR3 coding sequence is TGTGCCATCACCCTAGGGTGGGGAACCGGGGAGCTGTTTTTT.

The chain uses TRBV5-1 and TRBJ2-7, with 10 bases aligning to TRBD1. Germline CDR1 reads SGHRS; CDR2 reads YFSETQ. The CDR3 spans 15 residues. The ends lost 1 base at V and 6 bases at J; junction bases unmatched: 7. CDR3 in amino acids: CASSLSPGQGTEQYF. As DNA, the CDR3 is TGCGCCAGCAGCTTGTCTCCGGGACAGGGGACCGAGCAGTACTTC. Together with reference TRBV5-1 and TRBJ2-7, the CDR3 gives the full variable domain: KAGVTQTPRYLIKTRGQQVTLSCSPISGHRSVSWYQQTPGQGLQFLFEYFSETQRNKGNFPGRFSGRQFSNSRSEMNVSTLELGDSALYLCASSLSPGQGTEQYFGPGTRLTVT.

The chain links TRBV2 to TRBJ1-2, with TRBD1 matching 7 bases. CDR1 is SNHLY, CDR2 FYNNEI, per germline. This CDR3 comprises 16 residues. J was trimmed by 0 bases and V by 3 bases; bases with no gene match: 7. The CDR3 nucleotides read TGTGCCAGCAGTGAGGTTGGGACAGCCGCTAACTATGGCTACACCTTC. This encodes CASSEVGTAANYGYTF. Based on the CDR3 plus reference TRBV2 and TRBJ1-2, the full variable domain is EPEVTQTPSHQVTQMGQEVILRCVPISNHLYFYWYRQILGQKVEFLVSFYNNEISEKSEIFDDQFSVERPDGSNFTLKIRSTKLEDSAMYFCASSEVGTAANYGYTFGSGTRLTVV.

The J gene is TRBJ2-5, the V gene TRBV6-6, with D tentatively TRBD1 (5 bases). The J call is uncertain, as TRBJ2-7 better fits the DNA end. CDR3 length equals 15 residues. Looked up from germline, CDR1 is MNHNY and CDR2 is SVGAGI (reference sequence). The CDR3 loop reads CASSYLPGPFYEQYF. The DNA for the CDR3 is TGTGCCAGCAGTTACTTACCAGGGCCCTTCTACGAGCAGTACTTC.

This clonotype was detected only a few times. This sequence joins TRBV7-8 and TRBJ2-1, with 14 bases identical to TRBD2. This CDR3 is built from 18 residues. V lost 0 bases and J lost 12; bases outside the gene matches: 13. Per the germline V gene, CDR1 is SGHVS and CDR2 is FQNEAQ. CDR3 DNA: TGTGCCAGCAGCTTAGCACGACCGGGACTAGCGGGAGATATGGGGCAGTTCTTC. Translating gives CASSLARPGLAGDMGQFF.

This clonotype showed up just a few times. The junction shows a germline mismatch at one end, possibly a read error. The chain couples TRBV5-1 to TRBJ1-6, with TRBD1 as a possible D gene (6 bases). In germline, CDR1 is SGHRS, CDR2 YFSETQ. The CDR3 has 14 amino acids. CDR3 protein: CASSLQGDNSPLHF. CDR3 DNA: TGTGCCAGCAGTTTACAGGGAGACAATTCACCCCTCCACTTT. Based on the CDR3 plus reference TRBV5-1 and TRBJ1-6, the full variable domain is KAGVTQTPRYLIKTRGQQVTLSCSPISGHRSVSWYQQTPGQGLQFLFEYFSETQRNKGNFPGRFSGRQFSNSRSEMNVSTLELGDSALYLCASSLQGDNSPLHFGNGTRLTVT.

The gene calls are TRBV7-6 and TRBJ2-1, with 7 bases matching TRBD2. The DNA end is more similar to TRBJ2-7, so the J call may be wrong. The CDR3 is made up of 16 amino acids. Germline V lookup: CDR1 SGHVS, CDR2 FNYEAQ. CDR3 in DNA: TGTGCCAGCAGCTCGACTAGCTCTGGCTCCTACAATGAGCAGTACTTC. Residues: CASSSTSSGSYNEQYF.

This sequence joins TRBV4-1 and TRBJ2-3; a weak D match, TRBD1 (6 bases). The germline V gene encodes CDR1 MGHRA and CDR2 YSYEKL. The V gene lost 6 bases and the J gene lost 0 bases, with 16 bases spanning the gap. The CDR3 consists of 16 residues. CDR3 coding DNA: TGCGCCAGCAGGTCCCTACAGGGCCCTAGCACAGATACGCAGTATTTT. Protein: CASRSLQGPSTDTQYF.